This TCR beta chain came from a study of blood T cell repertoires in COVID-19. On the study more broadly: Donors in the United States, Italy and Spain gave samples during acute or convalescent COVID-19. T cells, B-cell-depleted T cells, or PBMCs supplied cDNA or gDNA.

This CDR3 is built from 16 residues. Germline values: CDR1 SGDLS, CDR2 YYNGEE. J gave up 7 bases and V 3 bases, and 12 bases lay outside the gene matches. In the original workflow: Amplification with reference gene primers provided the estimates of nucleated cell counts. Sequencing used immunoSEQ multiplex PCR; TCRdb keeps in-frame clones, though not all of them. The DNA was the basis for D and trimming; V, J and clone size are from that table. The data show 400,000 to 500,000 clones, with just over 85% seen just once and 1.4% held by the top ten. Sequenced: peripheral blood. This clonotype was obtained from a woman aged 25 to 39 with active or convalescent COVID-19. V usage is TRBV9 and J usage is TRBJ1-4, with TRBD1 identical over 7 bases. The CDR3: CASSEPEQGPGEKLFF. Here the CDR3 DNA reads TGTGCCAGCAGCGAACCGGAACAGGGGCCGGGTGAAAAACTGTTTTTT.